This note documents a single T cell receptor (beta chain) sequence. This entry is derived from a study of blood T cell repertoires in COVID-19. TCRdb keeps only in-frame clones here, not all; method: immunoSEQ multiplex PCR. The repertoire includes roughly 350,000 clones, about 92% of them detected once, and about 18% sits in the top ten. The junction had 8 bases not matched to a gene; V was cut back by 6 bases and J by 4 bases. The CDR3 totals 14 residues. Per the germline V gene, CDR1 is LNHDA and CDR2 is SQIVND (reference sequence). The chain joins TRBV19 to TRBJ2-7; 8 positions agree with TRBD2. The sample was PBMCs or T cells enriched from blood (not recorded which). The clonotype was recovered from a woman aged 25 to 39 who had recovered from COVID-19. Here the CDR3 reads CASSPSGPSYEQYF. In nucleotides, the CDR3 is TGTGCCAGTAGCCCTAGCGGGCCGTCGTACGAGCAGTACTTC.